This T cell receptor beta chain was found in a study of blood T cell repertoires in COVID-19. On the study more broadly: Material from acute and convalescent COVID-19 was sourced from the United States, Italy and Spain. The cDNA or gDNA used as material had been derived from T cells, B-cell-depleted T cells, or PBMCs.

Per the authors' pipeline: The authors estimated nucleated cell counts from reference gene primer amplification. Sequencing was performed with immunoSEQ multiplex PCR; in TCRdb, only in-frame clones are kept and a portion is missing. The V and J calls and clone size were taken over from that table, and D and trimming were inferred from the DNA. This table has over 120,000 clones, around nine tenths appearing once. CDR1 is MGHRA, CDR2 YSYEKL, per germline. Trimming removed 1 base at V and 6 bases at J, with 10 bases between. This CDR3 contains 14 residues. The sample consisted of peripheral blood. The clonotype originates from a woman aged 45-65 years with active or convalescent COVID-19. This chain connects TRBV4-1 to TRBJ1-5; D gene unclear. CDR3 region: CASSQGSGGQPQHF. The CDR3 DNA sequence: TGCGCCAGCAGCCAAGGTTCGGGTGGTCAGCCCCAGCATTTT.